The 23 T cell receptor beta chains reported below all come from one sample, sequenced in a study of CD8 T cell repertoires and HIV-1 epitope variants. Clones were sequenced by immunoSEQ multiplex PCR, and TCRdb holds only the in-frame ones, with some missing. The table has some 100,000 clones, roughly four fifths seen once. The sequencing input was uncultured baseline CD8+ T cells from peripheral blood mononuclear cells (PBMCs). The receptors stem from a male donor with HIV.

This clone appeared once. This rearrangement joins TRBV7-2 to TRBJ1-5; D is undetermined. The length of the CDR3 is 16 residues. Trimming shortened V by 3 bases and J by 2 bases, and 14 bases separated the two germline ends. CDR1 and CDR2 from the germline V gene are SGHTA and FQGNSA. For the CDR3, the DNA is TGTGCCAGCAGCTTCCGGACCTCAGGCGGCAATCAGCCCCAGCATTTT. This gives the protein CASSFRTSGGNQPQHF.

The chain has TRBV7-6 and TRBJ2-5; D not resolved. CDR1 is SGHVS and CDR2 is FNYEAQ in the germline V gene. CDR3 length: 12 residues. V was cut by 0 bases and J by 5 bases, with 4 bases left in between. CDR3 sequence reads: CASSLALETQYF. The CDR3, as DNA: TGTGCCAGCAGCTTAGCTCTGGAGACCCAGTACTTC.

The table lists this clone with a few counts. The genes are TRBV19 and TRBJ2-1; possible D gene TRBD2, 6 bases. The CDR3 sequence is 15 residues long. Trimming pared 7 bases from V and 0 bases from J, leaving 13 bases between. Germline values: CDR1 LNHDA, CDR2 SQIVND (reference sequence). The CDR3 DNA is TGTGCCAGTACTCGGGTAGCGGACTCCTACAATGAGCAGTTCTTC. It is translated as CASTRVADSYNEQFF. The full variable domain, rest sourced from reference TRBV19 and TRBJ2-1, is DGGITQSPKYLFRKEGQNVTLSCEQNLNHDAMYWYRQDPGQGLRLIYYSQIVNDFQKGDIAEGYSVSREKKESFPLTVTSAQKNPTAFYLCASTRVADSYNEQFFGPGTRLTVL.

The sample holds a few counts of this clone. J is TRBJ2-7 and V is TRBV28; D is unresolved. The CDR3 consists of 12 residues. Germline CDR1 MDHEN, CDR2 SYDVKM. V was clipped by 1 base and J by 4 bases, with 5 bases between them. As DNA, the CDR3 is TGTGCCAGCAGTTTATCACAATACGAGCAGTACTTC. Translated, it gives CASSLSQYEQYF.

The chain has TRBV28 and TRBJ1-6; D gene ambiguous. Germline CDR1 reads MDHEN; CDR2 reads SYDVKM. This CDR3 comprises 14 residues. V was shortened by 7 bases and J by 10 bases, with 17 bases between the two germline ends. CDR3 nucleotides: TGTGCCAGCATGCAGGTGACGGATCGATCACCCCTCCACTTT. Translated, it gives CASMQVTDRSPLHF.

This rearrangement joins TRBV6-1 to TRBJ2-5; 7 nucleotides agree with TRBD1. The J segment lost 7 bases and the V segment lost 1 base, leaving 18 bases of the junction unmatched. Germline loops: CDR1 MNHNS, CDR2 SASEGT. The CDR3 is made up of 18 amino acids. This CDR3 is CASSEERPGQSVRRTQYF. The CDR3 coding sequence is TGTGCCAGCAGTGAAGAGAGACCGGGACAGAGCGTTCGTCGGACCCAGTACTTC.

The V and J genes are TRBV27 and TRBJ2-5; possibly TRBD2 for D (5 bases). CDR3 length: 14 amino acids. Trimming shortened V by 2 bases and J by 4 bases, and 11 bases separated the two germline ends. Germline CDR1 is MNHEY and CDR2 is SMNVEV (reference sequence). CDR3 DNA sequence: TGTGCCAGCAGTTTACTCCCCGCGGGAGAGACCCAGTACTTC. As protein: CASSLLPAGETQYF.

CDR3: CASSPHRGPPNNEQFF. CDR3 nucleotides: TGTGCCAGTAGTCCGCACAGGGGGCCGCCGAATAATGAGCAGTTCTTC. This chain joins TRBV19 and TRBJ2-1; 9 bases are a match to TRBD1. This CDR3 has 16 residues. With V trimmed by 5 bases and J by 7 bases, 12 bases remained unmatched. Germline CDR1 and CDR2: LNHDA and SQIVND (reference sequence). Full variable domain (missing parts from reference TRBV19 and TRBJ2-1): DGGITQSPKYLFRKEGQNVTLSCEQNLNHDAMYWYRQDPGQGLRLIYYSQIVNDFQKGDIAEGYSVSREKKESFPLTVTSAQKNPTAFYLCASSPHRGPPNNEQFFGPGTRLTVL.

This chain uses TRBV10-3 with TRBJ1-1; D unresolved. V lost 3 bases, J lost 8 bases, and 7 bases lay in between. CDR3 size: 11 residues. Germline CDR1 ENHRY, CDR2 SYGVKD. The CDR3 bases are TGTGCCATCAGTGAAGGGCAAGAAGCTTTCTTT. It yields the protein CAISEGQEAFF.

The chain joins TRBV4-2 to TRBJ1-2; D perhaps matches TRBD1 (5 bases). The V end lost 2 bases, the J end lost 3 bases, and 16 bases lay between the germline ends. The CDR3 totals 16 residues. CDR1 and CDR2 from the germline V gene are LGHNA and YNFKEQ. In DNA, the CDR3 is TGTGCCAGCAGCCAAACTGTACAGGAGATTTACTATGGCTACACCTTC. The encoded protein is CASSQTVQEIYYGYTF.

The V call is TRBV5-6, the J call TRBJ1-2; D uncertain. CDR1 and CDR2 (germline): SGHDT, YYEEEE. The V gene lost 5 bases and the J gene lost 4 bases, with 12 bases spanning the gap. This CDR3 has 13 amino acids. CDR3 residues: CASSVWGSYGYTF. The CDR3 bases are TGTGCCAGCAGTGTCTGGGGTAGCTATGGCTACACCTTC. The full variable domain, with the rest looked up from reference TRBV5-6 and TRBJ1-2, is DAGVTQSPTHLIKTRGQQVTLRCSPKSGHDTVSWYQQALGQGPQFIFQYYEEEERQRGNFPDRFSGHQFPNYSSELNVNALLLGDSALYLCASSVWGSYGYTFGSGTRLTVV.

This sequence joins TRBV5-1 and TRBJ2-1, with D perhaps matching TRBD1 (6 bases). CDR1 and CDR2 (germline): SGHRS, YFSETQ. Trimming took 2 bases from V and 4 from J, leaving 10 bases between them. The CDR3 consists of 14 residues. The CDR3 is CASSFRDIYNEQFF. CDR3 nucleotides: TGCGCCAGCAGCTTCAGGGACATTTACAATGAGCAGTTCTTC.

V usage is TRBV28 and J usage is TRBJ2-7, with 8 bases fitting TRBD2. V was clipped by 10 bases and J by 3 bases; unmatched bases: 2. This CDR3 is 11 amino acids long. Germline CDR1 and CDR2: MDHEN and SYDVKM. CDR3 protein: CATAGVYEQYF. The CDR3 DNA reads as TGTGCCACAGCGGGAGTCTACGAGCAGTACTTC.

This clone was seen only a few times. The rearrangement links TRBV29-1 to TRBJ1-2, with 9 bases aligning to TRBD1. Trimming cost V 3 bases and J 0 bases; bases outside gene matches: 2. Germline lookup yields CDR1 SQVTM and CDR2 ANQGSEA. The CDR3 contains 14 residues. DNA of the CDR3: TGCAGCGTTGATTGGACAGGGGCTAACTATGGCTACACCTTC. Amino acids: CSVDWTGANYGYTF.

The V call is TRBV7-6, the J call TRBJ1-2; 7 bases agree with TRBD1. After removal of 5 bases from V and 7 bases from J, the junction contained 10 bases not matched to a gene. The CDR3 is 14 amino acids. Germline CDR1 SGHVS, CDR2 FNYEAQ. The DNA for the CDR3 is TGTGCCAGCAGCCGGACAGGACGCGATGCTGGCTACACCTTC. It yields the protein CASSRTGRDAGYTF. The whole variable domain, filled in from reference TRBV7-6 and TRBJ1-2, reads GAGVSQSPRYKVTKRGQDVALRCDPISGHVSLYWYRQALGQGPEFLTYFNYEAQQDKSGLPNDRFSAERPEGSISTLTIQRTEQRDSAMYRCASSRTGRDAGYTFGSGTRLTVV.

The V call is TRBV28, the J call TRBJ2-5; 8 positions match TRBD1. The CDR3 has 14 residues. V shed 6 bases and J 4 bases; nucleotides not matched to a gene: 7. Germline-derived CDR1 and CDR2 are MDHEN and SYDVKM. The CDR3 protein is CASSSDRGGETQYF. CDR3 nucleotide sequence: TGTGCCAGCAGCTCCGACAGGGGTGGAGAGACCCAGTACTTC.

This clone has just a few counts. The chain employs TRBV5-6 and TRBJ1-2; no clear D. V lost 1 base and J lost 9, with 7 bases in between. This CDR3 region has 11 residues. The V gene's germline CDR1 is SGHDT and CDR2 YYEEEE. DNA for the CDR3: TGTGCCAGCAGCTTGACTATGCGCTACACCTTC. Its protein product is CASSLTMRYTF.

J is TRBJ2-1 and V is TRBV7-3; TRBD2 agrees at 7 bases. CDR3 length equals 13 residues. V trimming: 3 bases; J trimming: 6 bases; junction bases outside the gene matches: 2. Germline CDR1 SGHTA, CDR2 FQGTGA. The CDR3 here is CASSFPGGNEQFF. The CDR3 nucleotides read TGTGCCAGCAGCTTCCCGGGGGGCAATGAGCAGTTCTTC.

J is TRBJ2-3 and V is TRBV7-9; perhaps TRBD2 as D (5 bases). Germline V lookup: CDR1 SEHNR, CDR2 FQNEAQ (reference sequence). Trimming left V 1 base short and J 0 bases short, with 11 bases between. The CDR3 runs 16 residues. Here the CDR3 reads CASSLDGVLSTDTQYF. In nucleotides, the CDR3 is TGTGCCAGCAGCTTAGACGGGGTCCTTAGCACAGATACGCAGTATTTT.

Here the CDR3 DNA reads TGTGCCAGTAGTATTTGGATAAACTATGGCTACACCTTC. Its protein is CASSIWINYGYTF. V gene TRBV19 combines with J gene TRBJ1-2; unclear D gene. Germline CDR1 and CDR2: LNHDA and SQIVND (reference sequence). Trimming pared 3 bases from V and 2 bases from J, leaving 7 bases between. The CDR3 consists of 13 residues.

This clone was counted only a few times. The chain combines TRBV5-1 with TRBJ2-7; D is ambiguous. The germline CDR1 and CDR2 sequences are SGHRS and YFSETQ. V was shortened by 4 bases and J by 5 bases, with 10 bases between the two germline ends. The CDR3 is 12 amino acids. In DNA form, the CDR3 reads TGCGCCAGCAGCGAACTCCGAAACGAGCAGTACTTC. It yields the protein CASSELRNEQYF. Filled out from reference TRBV5-1 and TRBJ2-7, the complete variable domain reads KAGVTQTPRYLIKTRGQQVTLSCSPISGHRSVSWYQQTPGQGLQFLFEYFSETQRNKGNFPGRFSGRQFSNSRSEMNVSTLELGDSALYLCASSELRNEQYFGPGTRLTVT.

The V gene is TRBV5-1, the J gene TRBJ2-4, with D unclear. This CDR3 has 13 amino acids. Germline CDR1 and CDR2: SGHRS and YFSETQ. Trimming left V 0 bases short and J 8 bases short, with 9 bases between. The CDR3 loop reads CASSLEPGHIQYF. The CDR3, as DNA: TGCGCCAGCAGCTTGGAACCGGGTCACATTCAGTACTTC.

In its sample, this clone was seen a few times. The chain joins TRBV29-1 to TRBJ1-5; 10 nucleotides line up with TRBD1. J was trimmed by 7 bases and V by 6 bases; bases with no gene match: 6. The germline CDR1 and CDR2 sequences are SQVTM and ANQGSEA. The CDR3 contains 13 residues. For the CDR3, the DNA is TGCAGCGTCGGACAGGGGGTCGGACAGCCCCAGCATTTT. Translating gives CSVGQGVGQPQHF.